This is a list of T cell receptor beta chains from one sample in a study of regulatory T cells in long-lasting Graves disease. TCRdb re-called the multiplex PCR reads through MiXCR, storing one row per CDR3 protein. Found here are roughly 350,000 distinct CDR3 sequences, roughly a sixth of them singletons; the top ten hold roughly 30%. This sample also belongs to another study, concerning T cells in Graves' hyperthyroidism and ophthalmopathy.

Source: peripheral blood mononuclear cells (PBMCs), taken at new diagnosis, from a patient treated with antithyroid drugs. All receptors derive from a man aged 35-49 years with Graves disease. Both conserved end residues are part of each CDR3. Each record gives: D gene, clone size, V gene, J gene, CDR3 protein. A D gene is named only where the DNA matches it firmly. Some rows have no size entry. The others give once, few or many, or a class for an expanded clone.

TRBD1	many	TRBV6-2/TRBV6-3	TRBJ2-1	CASSEGQGSYNEQFF
TRBD2	few	TRBV5-6	TRBJ2-1	CASSLGLAGSRNEQFF
TRBD2	.	TRBV28	TRBJ2-3	CASSLWRLAGGLDTQYF
.	many	TRBV3-1	TRBJ2-4	CASSPDMYLAKNIQYF
TRBD2	many	TRBV9	TRBJ2-3	CASSVASGGDTQYF
.	once	TRBV7-8	TRBJ2-7	CASTLPDSPYEQYF
TRBD1	many	TRBV5-1	TRBJ2-6	CASSLTVRDRGSGANVLTF
.	many	TRBV30	TRBJ1-1	CAWSVLSGTEAFF
TRBD1	few	TRBV19	TRBJ1-5	CASSSMTGGTQPQHF
TRBD2	.	TRBV2	TRBJ2-5	CASRTSGVQETQYF
.	many	TRBV6-1	TRBJ2-5	CASSEYFSGGVQETQYF
.	many	TRBV7-7	TRBJ2-5	CASSPGFQETQYF
.	.	TRBV3-1	TRBJ1-4	CASSSSHGRLFF
TRBD1	few	TRBV20-1	TRBJ1-4	CSARVRGRGEKLFF
TRBD1	.	TRBV6-1	TRBJ1-5	CAGQGGHEGNQPQHF
.	many	TRBV7-7	TRBJ2-3	CASSLYSGPQLDTQYF
TRBD2	few	TRBV5-4	TRBJ2-1	CASSSLATGGANEQFF
.	few	TRBV10-3	TRBJ1-1	CTILSRGSEAFF
.	few	TRBV24-1	TRBJ1-5	CATSDAGTGQYSNQPQHF
.	few	TRBV7-6	TRBJ2-2	CASSLSGENTGELFF
.	few	TRBV20-1	TRBJ1-5	CSALAVLESVQKPQHF
.	many	TRBV14	TRBJ2-7	CASSQVWSEQYF
TRBD2	few	TRBV6-2/TRBV6-3	TRBJ2-1	CASSYTSGGFYNEQFF
.	many	TRBV7-2	TRBJ2-3	CASSQRARVDTQYF
TRBD1	many	TRBV3-1	TRBJ1-5	CASSQAGTGGRGQPQHF
TRBD1	many	TRBV6-2/TRBV6-3	TRBJ2-7	CASSHFYQGPDRGNPYEQYF
TRBD2	many	TRBV27	TRBJ2-5	CASSLSSGALGETQYF
TRBD1	.	TRBV6-1	TRBJ1-4	CASSPGTGVRKLFF
.	many	TRBV2	TRBJ2-7	CASSEGPRFHEQYF
TRBD2	few	TRBV20-1	TRBJ2-6	CSATSGGSGANVLTF
TRBD1	.	TRBV30	TRBJ2-5	CAWSVGQAGETQYF
TRBD1	many	TRBV5-1	TRBJ2-5	CASRQGKREETQYF
TRBD1	many	TRBV2	TRBJ2-1	CASSGQGKYEQFF
.	many	TRBV20-1	TRBJ2-7	CSARPRLVNYEQYF
.	.	TRBV4-2	TRBJ2-2	CASRVGGHTGELFF
TRBD1	many	TRBV2	TRBJ1-4	CASSWGQGAGKLFF
TRBD2	once	TRBV6-1	TRBJ2-3	CASSGTSGGLDTQYF
TRBD1	few	TRBV5-1	TRBJ2-1	CASSFTTGTGGNEQFF
TRBD1	.	TRBV27	TRBJ1-2	CASSSRWTGGLRGYTF
TRBD2	many	TRBV20-1	TRBJ2-3	CSARRGGGADDTQYF
.	many	TRBV20-1	TRBJ2-7	CSARSTETYEQYF
TRBD2	.	TRBV20-1	TRBJ2-7	CSAPLPGGPYEQYF
TRBD2	.	TRBV10-3	TRBJ2-1	CAISDAALAGGHNEQFF
.	few	TRBV10-3	TRBJ1-1	CAIREEGTEAFF
TRBD2	few	TRBV4-1	TRBJ2-3	CASSQGLAVFTDTQYF
.	many	TRBV28	TRBJ1-4	CASNEVPGTNEKLFF
TRBD1	many	TRBV27	TRBJ1-5	CASSYRGSAQPQHF
TRBD1	many	TRBV5-1	TRBJ1-6	CASSPDVKEGANSPLHF
.	many	TRBV7-3	TRBJ2-5	CASSPGSAGTQYF
.	.	TRBV2	TRBJ1-3	CASSGGTAGNTIYF